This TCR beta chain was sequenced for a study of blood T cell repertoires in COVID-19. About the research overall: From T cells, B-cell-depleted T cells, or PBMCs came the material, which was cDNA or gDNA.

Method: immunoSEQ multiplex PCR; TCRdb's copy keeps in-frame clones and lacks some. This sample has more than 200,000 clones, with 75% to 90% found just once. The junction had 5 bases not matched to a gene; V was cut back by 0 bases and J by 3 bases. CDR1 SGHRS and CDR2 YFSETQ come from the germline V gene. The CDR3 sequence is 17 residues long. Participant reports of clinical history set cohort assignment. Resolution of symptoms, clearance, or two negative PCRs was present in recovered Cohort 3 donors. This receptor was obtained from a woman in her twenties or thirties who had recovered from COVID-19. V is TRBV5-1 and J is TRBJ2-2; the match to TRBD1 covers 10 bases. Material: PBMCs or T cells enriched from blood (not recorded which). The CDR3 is CASSLVGTGADTGELFF. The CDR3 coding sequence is TGCGCCAGCAGCTTGGTAGGGACAGGGGCCGACACCGGGGAGCTGTTTTTT.